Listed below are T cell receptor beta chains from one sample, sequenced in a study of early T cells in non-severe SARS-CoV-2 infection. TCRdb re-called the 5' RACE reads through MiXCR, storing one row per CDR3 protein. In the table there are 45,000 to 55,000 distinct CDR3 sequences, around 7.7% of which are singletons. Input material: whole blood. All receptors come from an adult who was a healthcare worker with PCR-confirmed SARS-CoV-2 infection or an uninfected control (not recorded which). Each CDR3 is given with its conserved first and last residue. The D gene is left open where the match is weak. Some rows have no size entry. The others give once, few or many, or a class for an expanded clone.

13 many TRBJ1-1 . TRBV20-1 TGCAGTGCTGGGGGTTGGGAGAACACTGAAGCTTTCTTT CSAGGWENTEAFF
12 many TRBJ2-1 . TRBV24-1 TGTGCCACCGCACGGGAGCACAATGAGCAGTTCTTC CATAREHNEQFF
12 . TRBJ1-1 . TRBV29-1 TGCAGCGTTGAATCACAGGGTACTGAAGCTTTCTTT CSVESQGTEAFF
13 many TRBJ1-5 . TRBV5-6 TGTGCCAGCAGCTTACAGGGTTACCAGCCCCAGCATTTT CASSLQGYQPQHF
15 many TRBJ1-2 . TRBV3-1 TGTGCCAGCAGCCAAGATCATGGGCAGGGCTATGGCTACACCTTC CASSQDHGQGYGYTF
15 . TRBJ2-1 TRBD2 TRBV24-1 TGTGCCACCAGTGACTCTAGCGGGGGCCTCAATGAGCAGTTCTTC CATSDSSGGLNEQFF
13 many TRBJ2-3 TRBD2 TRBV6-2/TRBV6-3 TGTGCCGCGGGACTAGCGGGGGCAGATACGCAGTATTTT CAAGLAGADTQYF
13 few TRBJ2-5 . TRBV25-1 TGTGCCAGCAGTGTCGGGTTCGGGGAGACCCAGTACTTC CASSVGFGETQYF
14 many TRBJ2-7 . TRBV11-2 TGTGCCAGCAGTTGGACTCATAGCTCCTACGAGCAGTACTTC CASSWTHSSYEQYF
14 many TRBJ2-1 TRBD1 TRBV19 TGTGCCAGTAGTATTCGACAGGGGTGGGATGAGCAGTTCTTC CASSIRQGWDEQFF
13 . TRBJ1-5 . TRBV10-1 TGCGCCAGCAGTGAGCTGCTATCGGCTTCCCAGCATTTT CASSELLSASQHF
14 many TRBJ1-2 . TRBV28 TGTGCCAGCAGTTTACCCACTGGACCCTATGGCTACACCTTC CASSLPTGPYGYTF
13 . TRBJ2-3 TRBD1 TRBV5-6 TGTGCCAGCAGTCAGGGGGCGACAGATACGCAGTATTTT CASSQGATDTQYF
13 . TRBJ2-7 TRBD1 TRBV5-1 TGCGCCAGCTCGACCGGGACAGGGAGAGAGCAGTACTTC CASSTGTGREQYF
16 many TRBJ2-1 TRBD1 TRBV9 TGTGCCAGCAGCCCTGGGTCAGGGGGCTCCTACAATGAGCAGTTCTTC CASSPGSGGSYNEQFF
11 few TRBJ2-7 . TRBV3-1 TGTGCCAGCCGAGGGGCCTACGAGCAGTACTTC CASRGAYEQYF
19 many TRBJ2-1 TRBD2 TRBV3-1 TGTGCCAGCAGCCAAGATTTGGGCGGGGGGCCCCTCTCCTACAATGAGCAGTTCTTC CASSQDLGGGPLSYNEQFF
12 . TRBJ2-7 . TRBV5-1 TGCGCCAGCAGCACTCAGGGTTACGAGCAGTACTTC CASSTQGYEQYF
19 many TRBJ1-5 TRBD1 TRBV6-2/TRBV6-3 TGTGCCAGCAGTTACTCGAGGGCAGGGGGCGATACTAGCAATCAGCCCCAGCATTTT CASSYSRAGGDTSNQPQHF
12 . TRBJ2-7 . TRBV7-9 TGTGCCAGCAGCTTAGTTGAATACGAGCAGTACTTC CASSLVEYEQYF
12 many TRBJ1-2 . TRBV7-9 TGTGCCAGCAGCTTAATGGGTCATGGCTACACCTTC CASSLMGHGYTF
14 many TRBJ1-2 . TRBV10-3 TGTGCCATCAGTGGACAGGACCTTCTCTATGGCTACACCTTC CAISGQDLLYGYTF
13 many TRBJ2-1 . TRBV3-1 TGTGCCAGTTCAGGGGTCCCAATAGGCGAGCAGTTCTTC CASSGVPIGEQFF
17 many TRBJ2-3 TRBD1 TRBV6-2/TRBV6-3 TGTGCCAGCAGTTACTCGAGTGCAGGGGGTTCATCGGATACGCAGTATTTT CASSYSSAGGSSDTQYF
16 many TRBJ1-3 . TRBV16 TGTGCCAGCAGCCAGGGACCGACAGGCCCTGAAAACACCATATATTTT CASSQGPTGPENTIYF
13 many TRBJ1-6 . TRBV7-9 TGTGCCAGCAGCTTTCAGGGTGCGCCACCCCTCCACTTT CASSFQGAPPLHF
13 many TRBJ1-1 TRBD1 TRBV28 TGTGCCAGCAAGTCCCAGGGGGGCACTGAAGCTTTCTTT CASKSQGGTEAFF
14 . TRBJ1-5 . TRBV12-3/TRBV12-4 TGTGCCAGCAGTTTTAACTTTGCCGATCAGCCCCAGCATTTT CASSFNFADQPQHF
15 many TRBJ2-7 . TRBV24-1 TGTGCCACCAGTGATCCGCGGGACAGAACCTACGAGCAGTACTTC CATSDPRDRTYEQYF